Listed below are T cell receptor beta chains from one sample, sequenced in a study of technical replicates of blood from a few donors. Assay: immunoSEQ multiplex PCR; the TCRdb copy retains only in-frame clones and omits some. The table records more than 65,000 clones, about 96% of them present only once. The sequenced material came from T cells isolated from PBMCs. The receptors come from a human donor in good health. Both conserved end residues are part of each CDR3. The D gene is left open where the match is weak. A row's size may be missing; if present it is once, few, many or a size class.

TRBV7-9,-,-,TRBJ1-1,13,CASSLDGDTEAFF,TGTGCCAGCAGCTTAGACGGAGACACTGAAGCTTTCTTT
TRBV19,TRBD2,-,TRBJ2-3,15,CASSWGRGGRDTQYF,TGTGCCAGTAGTTGGGGGAGGGGCGGGAGAGATACGCAGTATTTT
TRBV30,-,-,TRBJ1-4,14,CAWTPQAGNEKLFF,TGTGCCTGGACCCCCCAAGCGGGTAATGAAAAACTGTTTTTT
TRBV10-3,-,-,TRBJ1-1,14,CAISESYSNTEAFF,TGTGCCATCAGTGAGTCTTACTCGAACACTGAAGCTTTCTTT
TRBV19,-,-,TRBJ1-1,16,CASSLRGGNIATEAFF,TGTGCCAGTAGTCTCCGGGGGGGTAACATCGCGACTGAAGCTTTCTTT
TRBV6-1,-,-,TRBJ2-1,15,CASSAGIRSYNEQFF,TGTGCCAGCAGTGCGGGGATACGCTCCTACAATGAGCAGTTCTTC
TRBV25-1,TRBD1,-,TRBJ1-4,14,CASSDGTGGEKLFF,TGTGCCAGCAGTGATGGGACAGGGGGAGAAAAACTGTTTTTT
TRBV30,-,-,TRBJ2-1,13,CAWTPGGQVEQFF,TGTGCCTGGACCCCGGGGGGACAGGTTGAGCAGTTCTTC
TRBV6-1,TRBD1,-,TRBJ2-7,14,CASSPRGREKEQYF,TGTGCCAGCAGTCCCAGGGGGCGTGAAAAAGAGCAGTACTTC
TRBV11-2,TRBD1,-,TRBJ2-5,13,CASSRDREETQYF,TGTGCCAGCAGCCGGGACAGGGAGGAGACCCAGTACTTC
TRBV6-6,TRBD1,-,TRBJ1-2,16,CASSYSTGGNGYGYTF,TGTGCCAGCAGTTACTCTACAGGGGGCAACGGCTATGGCTACACCTTC
TRBV5-4,TRBD1,-,TRBJ2-7,13,CASSSGQGDEQYF,TGTGCCAGCAGCTCCGGACAGGGAGACGAGCAGTACTTC
TRBV4-3,-,-,TRBJ2-1,15,CASSQEQGSYNEQFF,TGCGCCAGCAGCCAAGAGCAGGGCTCCTACAATGAGCAGTTCTTC
TRBV18,-,-,TRBJ2-3,14,CASSPPVAVNTQYF,TGTGCCAGCTCACCACCGGTAGCCGTTAATACGCAGTATTTT
TRBV7-2,-,-,TRBJ2-7,17,CASSNVLGTYSSYEQYF,TGTGCCAGCTCAAACGTCTTGGGGACATACTCCTCCTACGAGCAGTACTTC
TRBV18,TRBD1,-,TRBJ1-1,14,CASPEQGKPYEAFF,TGTGCCAGCCCCGAACAGGGGAAGCCCTATGAAGCTTTCTTT
TRBV5-1,TRBD2,-,TRBJ2-7,15,CASSLGTSGRGEQYF,TGCGCCAGCAGCTTGGGGACTAGCGGGAGAGGCGAGCAGTACTTC
TRBV11-2,TRBD2,-,TRBJ2-1,14,CASTPLASYNEQFF,TGTGCCAGCACCCCACTAGCGTCCTACAATGAGCAGTTCTTC
TRBV5-6,TRBD1,-,TRBJ2-7,14,CASSKRTGTNEQYF,TGTGCCAGCAGCAAAAGGACAGGGACCAACGAGCAGTACTTC
TRBV5-4,-,-,TRBJ1-4,16,CASSLGSEGGRGKLFF,TGTGCCAGCAGCTTGGGATCCGAAGGAGGTCGGGGAAAACTGTTTTTT
TRBV27,TRBD2,-,TRBJ2-1,14,CASSPQTSVNEQFF,TGTGCCAGCAGTCCCCAAACTAGCGTCAATGAGCAGTTCTTC
TRBV28,TRBD1,-,TRBJ1-1,15,CASSGPGQGVLKAFF,TGTGCCAGCAGTGGTCCGGGACAGGGAGTTTTGAAAGCTTTCTTT
TRBV11-2,-,-,TRBJ1-2,15,CASSPSGAGAGGYTF,TGTGCCAGCAGCCCCAGCGGAGCGGGGGCAGGAGGCTACACCTTC
TRBV10-3,-,-,TRBJ1-2,13,CAISAGLDYGYTF,TGTGCCATCAGTGCAGGGTTAGACTATGGCTACACCTTC
TRBV5-4,TRBD1,-,TRBJ2-7,14,CASSLGTGTYEQYF,TGTGCCAGCAGCTTGGGGACAGGGACCTACGAGCAGTACTTC
TRBV30,-,-,TRBJ2-1,11,CAWSVGVEQFF,TGTGCCTGGAGTGTAGGGGTGGAGCAGTTCTTC
TRBV7-8,TRBD2,-,TRBJ2-1,17,CASSPGLAGGPYNEQFF,TGTGCCAGCAGCCCTGGACTAGCGGGAGGCCCTTACAATGAGCAGTTCTTC
TRBV5-1,TRBD2,-,TRBJ2-5,14,CASSLPSGGETQYF,TGCGCCAGCAGCTTGCCTAGCGGGGGGGAGACCCAGTACTTC
TRBV5-6,-,-,TRBJ1-2,15,CASITQGRRYYGYTF,TGTGCCAGCATCACCCAGGGTCGCCGGTACTATGGCTACACCTTC
TRBV30,-,-,TRBJ1-2,12,CAWSVQDYGYTF,TGTGCCTGGAGTGTACAGGACTATGGCTACACCTTC
TRBV4-2,-,-,TRBJ2-7,14,CASSQGYLSYEQYF,TGTGCCAGCAGCCAAGGTTACTTGTCCTACGAGCAGTACTTC
TRBV7-3,-,-,TRBJ1-3,15,CASSPQTGIGNTIYF,TGTGCCAGCAGCCCCCAGACAGGAATCGGAAACACCATATATTTT
TRBV6-6,TRBD1,once,TRBJ2-3,15,CASTARTGFTYTQYF,TGTGCCAGCACCGCTAGGACAGGGTTTACATATACGCAGTATTTT
TRBV7-2,TRBD2,-,TRBJ2-7,17,CASTRAGGPRSVYEQYF,TGTGCCAGTACTCGAGCGGGAGGCCCCCGAAGTGTTTACGAGCAGTACTTC
TRBV19,-,-,TRBJ2-2,13,CASSIGEAGELFF,TGTGCCAGTAGTATCGGGGAGGCCGGGGAGCTGTTTTTT
TRBV30,TRBD1,-,TRBJ1-2,18,CAWRASTGENTINYGYTF,TGTGCCTGGAGAGCAAGTACAGGGGAAAATACGATTAACTATGGCTACACCTTC
TRBV19,TRBD1,-,TRBJ2-7,14,CASTSWDRPYEQYF,TGTGCCAGTACGTCTTGGGACAGACCCTACGAGCAGTACTTC
TRBV6-1,-,-,TRBJ2-1,15,CASSVQGNSYNEQFF,TGTGCCAGCAGTGTGCAGGGGAACTCCTACAATGAGCAGTTCTTC
TRBV15,-,-,TRBJ1-3,15,CATSREREYGNTIYF,TGTGCCACCAGCAGAGAGAGGGAATATGGAAACACCATATATTTT
TRBV5-8,-,few,TRBJ2-7,14,CASTPRPGTYEQYF,TGTGCCAGCACCCCCCGCCCGGGAACCTACGAGCAGTACTTC
TRBV28,-,once,TRBJ1-2,12,CASEGTIYGYTF,TGTGCCAGCGAGGGGACAATCTATGGCTACACCTTC
TRBV10-3,-,-,TRBJ1-5,12,CATYGGDQPQHF,TGTGCCACCTACGGCGGGGATCAGCCCCAGCATTTT
TRBV15,-,-,TRBJ2-4,15,CATSRETPSKNIQYF,TGTGCCACCAGCAGAGAGACTCCCTCCAAAAACATTCAGTACTTC
TRBV9,TRBD1,-,TRBJ1-3,15,CASSVQGGMENTIYF,TGTGCCAGCAGCGTGCAGGGGGGTATGGAAAACACCATATATTTT
TRBV29-1,-,-,TRBJ1-3,13,CSVVTDSINTIYF,TGCAGCGTTGTAACAGATTCTATAAACACCATATATTTT
TRBV10-3,-,few,TRBJ1-2,13,CAISQGINYGYTF,TGTGCCATTTCTCAGGGGATCAACTATGGCTACACCTTC
TRBV30,-,-,TRBJ1-1,15,CAWRLRLLMNTEAFF,TGTGCCTGGAGGTTGCGACTTCTTATGAACACTGAAGCTTTCTTT
TRBV18,TRBD1,-,TRBJ1-5,15,CASSGTGAINQPQHF,TGTGCCAGCTCAGGGACAGGGGCTATCAATCAGCCCCAGCATTTT
TRBV19,-,-,TRBJ1-1,15,CASSPGQWEGTEAFF,TGTGCCAGTAGTCCAGGACAGTGGGAGGGCACTGAAGCTTTCTTT
TRBV19,-,-,TRBJ1-2,11,CASGHGYGYTF,TGTGCCAGTGGACACGGCTATGGCTACACCTTC
TRBV7-9,-,-,TRBJ1-5,15,CASSLAGLSNQPQHF,TGTGCCAGCAGCTTAGCGGGACTGAGCAATCAGCCCCAGCATTTT
TRBV5-4,-,-,TRBJ2-1,12,CASSLAVREQFF,TGTGCCAGCAGCCTGGCGGTCCGTGAGCAGTTCTTC
TRBV28,TRBD1,-,TRBJ1-5,14,CASSFGQVNQPQHF,TGTGCCAGCAGTTTCGGACAGGTCAATCAGCCCCAGCATTTT
TRBV7-7,-,-,TRBJ2-5,14,CASSLGGAQETQYF,TGTGCCAGCAGCTTAGGCGGCGCCCAAGAGACCCAGTACTTC